A selection of T cell receptor beta chains follows, all from one sample in a study of OX40 agonist ivuxolimab in advanced cancers. Profiled with immunoSEQ multiplex PCR; TCRdb holds only in-frame clones, not every one. This sample yields more than 75,000 clones, of which around 87% are seen a single time; 0.25% to 0.4% belongs to the top ten. The specimen comprised CD4+ or CD8+ T cells sorted from blood, sampled in a trial of the OX40 agonist ivuxolimab. The receptors stem from an adult with an advanced solid tumor such as melanoma, head and neck, liver or kidney cancer. CDR3s include the opening cysteine and the closing phenylalanine or tryptophan. A D gene is named only where the DNA matches it firmly. The size entry is marked missing in some rows and otherwise reads once, few, many or a size class.

clone size	V gene	J gene	D gene	CDR3 DNA	CDR3 protein
.	TRBV18	TRBJ1-1	.	TGTGCCAGCTCACCACAGGTCTCGACAGGCGGCACTGAAGCTTTCTTT	CASSPQVSTGGTEAFF
.	TRBV10-3	TRBJ2-2	TRBD1	TGTGCCATCAGCACGGACAGGGGGCAATCCGGGGAGCTGTTTTTT	CAISTDRGQSGELFF
few	TRBV19	TRBJ1-4	.	TGTGCCAGTACGGACGGTACTAATGAAAAACTGTTTTTT	CASTDGTNEKLFF
.	TRBV11-3	TRBJ2-3	.	TGTGCCAGCAGCTCTGGGGGCGGGAGATACACAGATACGCAGTATTTT	CASSSGGGRYTDTQYF
.	TRBV28	TRBJ2-1	.	TGTGCCAGCAGTTTATCTCGCCGGGACGGTGAGCAGTTCTTC	CASSLSRRDGEQFF
.	TRBV29-1	TRBJ2-1	TRBD2	TGCAGCGGGGGGTCCGGGACTAGCGGGAGATGGAGTGAGCAGTTCTTC	CSGGSGTSGRWSEQFF
.	TRBV29-1	TRBJ2-1	TRBD2	TGCAGCGTGACGACTAGCGGCGTCGGCAATGAGCAGTTCTTC	CSVTTSGVGNEQFF
.	TRBV2	TRBJ1-2	.	TGTGCCAGCAGTCCGACAGAACCCACCAACTATGGCTACACCTTC	CASSPTEPTNYGYTF
few	TRBV7-2	TRBJ1-5	.	TGTGCCAGCAGCTTCCGTTCGGGCAATCAGCCCCAGCATTTT	CASSFRSGNQPQHF
.	TRBV28	TRBJ2-5	.	TGTGCCAGCAGTTTAATCCTAGAGACCCAGTACTTC	CASSLILETQYF
.	TRBV2	TRBJ2-3	.	TGTGCCAGCGAGCCAGACACAGATACGCAGTATTTT	CASEPDTDTQYF
.	TRBV6-1	TRBJ2-1	.	TGTGCCAGCAGTGAGAGGAATGAGCAGTTCTTC	CASSERNEQFF
.	TRBV4-2	TRBJ1-4	.	TGTGCCAGCAGCTGGTACACTAATGAAAAACTGTTTTTT	CASSWYTNEKLFF
.	TRBV6-5	TRBJ2-7	.	TGTGCCAGCAGTTACTCGATAGTACCCGCGGTGCAGTACTTC	CASSYSIVPAVQYF
.	TRBV6-6	TRBJ1-4	.	TGTGCCAGCAGTACGAGGGGTAGACAAGGTGAAAAACTGTTTTTT	CASSTRGRQGEKLFF
few	TRBV28	TRBJ2-5	.	TGTGCCAGCACCTACGGGGGGACAGCCCAAGAGACCCAGTACTTC	CASTYGGTAQETQYF
.	TRBV6-5	TRBJ2-1	TRBD1	TGTGCCAGCAGTTACTCGACAGGGGGGTCCTACAATGAGCAGTTCTTC	CASSYSTGGSYNEQFF
.	TRBV7-9	TRBJ2-3	.	TGTGCCAGTCAACGGACCCTCGGGGGCGGCGACACAGATACGCAGTATTTT	CASQRTLGGGDTDTQYF
.	TRBV28	TRBJ1-1	.	TGTGCCACTGAGACAGGAATGAACACTGAAGCTTTCTTT	CATETGMNTEAFF
.	TRBV2	TRBJ2-2	.	TGTGCCGGGGTAGGACAATCCACCGGGGAGCTGTTTTTT	CAGVGQSTGELFF
.	TRBV30	TRBJ1-2	TRBD1	TGTGCCTGGAGCGGTTTTACAGGGGACTATGGCTACACCTTC	CAWSGFTGDYGYTF
.	TRBV2	TRBJ2-7	.	TGTGCCAGCAGTGTGACCCTATCCTACGAGCAGTACTTC	CASSVTLSYEQYF
.	TRBV28	TRBJ2-3	TRBD1	TGTGCCAGCAGTCAGACAGGGAGTAGCACAGATACGCAGTATTTT	CASSQTGSSTDTQYF
.	TRBV5-1	TRBJ2-3	.	TGCGCCAGCACAATCGGGGGTCGTCCCGCAGATACGCAGTATTTT	CASTIGGRPADTQYF
.	TRBV11-2	TRBJ1-2	.	TGTGCCAGCAGCTCATACGGGTGGCAGGGTAGTTATGGCTACACCTTC	CASSSYGWQGSYGYTF